This section outlines one TCR beta chain sequence together with its context. After extraction with the RNeasy kit, roughly 0.45 to 1 ug of the RNA was reverse transcribed using random hexamers. The TCR beta CDR3 was amplified by immunoSEQ multiplex PCR across 54 Vbeta, 13 Jbeta. TCRdb analysed the immunoSEQ multiplex PCR reads with MiXCR anew, one entry per CDR3 protein. The profile shows 110,000 or so distinct CDR3 sequences, 85% to 95% of them singletons. These data are taken from a study of CD8 T cells in Susac syndrome. V was pared by 4 bases and J by 0 bases, with 13 bases between. CDR1 SNHLY and CDR2 FYNNEI come from the germline V gene. The CDR3 totals 16 residues.

The rearrangement uses TRBV2 and TRBJ1-3; D gene uncertain. The TCR was taken from a human donor with multiple sclerosis. The sample was CD4+ T cells from PBMCs. Here the CDR3 DNA reads TGTGCCAGCAGTGCCGAAGGAGCCCGCTCTGGAAACACCATATATTTT. Residues: CASSAEGARSGNTIYF.